These 5 T cell receptor beta chains came from one sample sequenced in a study of blood T cell repertoires in COVID-19. Using immunoSEQ multiplex PCR, the repertoire was profiled, and TCRdb retains in-frame clones only, with some absent. Of roughly 100,000 clones listed, about 89% were seen once; the top ten hold roughly 5%. The material sequenced was peripheral blood. These receptor sequences come from a human donor in a cohort sampled during active COVID-19.

The chain links TRBV6-5 to TRBJ1-2; 9 bases are shared with TRBD1. Germline loops: CDR1 MNHEY, CDR2 SVGAGI. This CDR3 region has 15 residues. The V segment lost 7 bases and the J segment 5 bases; nucleotides outside the gene matches: 11. The CDR3 reads CASTLGQGFRYGYTF. The CDR3 DNA follows: TGTGCCAGCACACTCGGACAGGGGTTTCGGTATGGCTACACCTTC.

The chain carries TRBV15 and TRBJ1-6, with D possibly being TRBD1 (6 bases). Germline CDR1 and CDR2: LNHNV and YYDKDF (reference sequence). CDR3 size: 13 residues. Deletions cut 5 bases from V and 10 bases from J, with 12 bases between. The CDR3 DNA is TGTGCCACCAGCCTGGGGGCTGGGTCACCCCTCCACTTT. Translation: CATSLGAGSPLHF.

The chain joins TRBV2 to TRBJ2-7; TRBD1 matches at 10 bases. The CDR3 totals 14 residues. Per the germline V gene, CDR1 is SNHLY and CDR2 is FYNNEI. The trim removed 4 bases at V and 7 bases at J, leaving 7 bases unmatched. The CDR3 region is CASSGQGASSEQYF. As DNA, the CDR3 is TGTGCCAGCAGTGGACAGGGGGCGTCGAGTGAGCAGTACTTC.

The chain has TRBV7-9 and TRBJ2-1; 8 bases are a match to TRBD2. Trimming at V came to 2 bases and at J to 4 bases, leaving 4 bases not matched to a gene. The CDR3 is made up of 15 amino acids. Germline CDR1 SEHNR, CDR2 FQNEAQ (reference sequence). This chain's CDR3 is CASSLRGGRYNEQFF. As DNA, the CDR3 is TGTGCCAGCAGCTTACGCGGGGGGCGTTACAATGAGCAGTTCTTC.

V is TRBV14 and J is TRBJ2-1, with TRBD2 identical over 11 bases. The V and J ends lost 0 bases and 3 bases, in that order; junction bases with no gene match: 4. The CDR3 spans 17 residues. Germline-derived CDR1 and CDR2 are SGHDN and FVKESK. The CDR3 loop is CASSQDGLAGYYNEQFF. CDR3 DNA sequence: TGTGCCAGCAGCCAAGATGGACTAGCGGGTTACTACAATGAGCAGTTCTTC.